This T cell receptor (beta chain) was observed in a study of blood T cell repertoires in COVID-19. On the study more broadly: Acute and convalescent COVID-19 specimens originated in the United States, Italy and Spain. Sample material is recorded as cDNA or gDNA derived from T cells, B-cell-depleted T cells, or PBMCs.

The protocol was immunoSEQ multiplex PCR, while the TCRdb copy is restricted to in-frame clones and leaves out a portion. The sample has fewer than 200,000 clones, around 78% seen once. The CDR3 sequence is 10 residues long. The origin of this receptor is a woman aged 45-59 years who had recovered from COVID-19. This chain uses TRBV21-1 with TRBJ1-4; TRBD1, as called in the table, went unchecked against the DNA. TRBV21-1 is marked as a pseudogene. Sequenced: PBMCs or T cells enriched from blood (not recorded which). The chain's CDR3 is CASSKDGTRF. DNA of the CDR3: TGTGCCAGCAGCAAAGATGGGACACGCTTT.